Listed here are 22 T cell receptor beta chains from one sample, sequenced in a study of post-analysis software for immune sequencing data. Unique molecular identifiers featured in each of the TCR beta cDNA libraries. TCRdb reanalysed the PCR reads using MiXCR and keeps one entry per CDR3 protein. The table has 160,000 or so distinct CDR3 sequences, 36% seen once. Here the sequenced sample was blood, taken after autologous hematopoietic stem cell transplantation. The receptors shown here come from a girl aged 10-17 years with multiple sclerosis.

For this clonotype: At one end, the junction sequence differs from germline, possibly due to a read error. The chain employs TRBV9 and TRBJ2-5; D might be TRBD1 or TRBD2, each matching 5 bases. The CDR3 loop spans 16 amino acids. The V gene's germline CDR1 is SGDLS and CDR2 YYNGEE. The CDR3 DNA reads as TGTGTCAGCAGCGTAGATGGGGAAATCGGGGCGGAGACCCAGTACTTC. It specifies CVSSVDGEIGAETQYF.

CDR3 residues: CASSLKAGFGANVLTF. In DNA, the CDR3 is TGTGCCAGCAGCTTAAAAGCGGGCTTTGGGGCCAACGTCCTGACTTTC. The rearrangement links TRBV7-3 to TRBJ2-6; D perhaps matches TRBD2 (6 bases). The V gene's germline CDR1 is SGHTA and CDR2 FQGTGA. The CDR3 is made up of 16 amino acids. The V and J ends lost 1 base and 3 bases respectively, with 10 bases between them.

Concerning this clonotype: No conserved phenylalanine or tryptophan ends this CDR3, so it is likely a read error. CDR3 in DNA: TGCGCCAGCAGCCAAGATGGGGGACAGCCCAGCTCCTACAATAAGCAGTTCCTC. Its protein is CASSQDGGQPSSYNKQFL. This chain uses TRBV4-3 with TRBJ2-1, with 7 bases that match TRBD1. Germline loops: CDR1 LGHNA, CDR2 YSLEER. The CDR3 runs to 18 residues.

The table lists this clonotype with a few counts. The chain is built from TRBV6-1 and TRBJ2-5; 12 nucleotides line up with TRBD2. The CDR3 length is 17 residues. Looked up from germline, CDR1 is MNHNS and CDR2 is SASEGT. J was trimmed by 4 bases and V by 0 bases; bases with no gene match: 6. The CDR3 sequence is CASSEARTSGIGETQYF. DNA for the CDR3: TGTGCCAGCAGTGAAGCGCGGACTAGCGGGATAGGAGAGACCCAGTACTTC.

The chain couples TRBV20-1 to TRBJ2-5; 9 bases fit TRBD1. The germline gives CDR1 DFQATT, CDR2 SNEGSKA (reference sequence). J gave up 5 bases and V 6 bases, and 10 bases lay outside the gene matches. This CDR3 has 14 residues. The CDR3: CSAPSRDREETQYF. The CDR3 bases are TGCAGTGCCCCCTCCCGGGACAGGGAGGAGACCCAGTACTTC.

This clonotype was observed a few times. CDR3 in amino acids: CASSSPRGSTNEKLFF. CDR3 in DNA: TGTGCCAGCAGTTCACCCAGGGGGTCGACTAATGAAAAACTGTTTTTT. This chain links TRBV28 with TRBJ1-4; 7 bases are shared with TRBD1. This CDR3 has 16 amino acids. The trim removed 4 bases at V and 2 bases at J, leaving 7 bases unmatched. Germline V CDR1 and CDR2: MDHEN, SYDVKM.

This chain links TRBV29-1 with TRBJ2-3; no reliable D call. V lost 1 base, J lost 1 base, and 15 bases lay in between. From germline, CDR1 is SQVTM and CDR2 ANQGSEA. This CDR3 is built from 16 residues. The DNA for the CDR3 is TGCAGCGTTGAAGGTGTCTTTGTCTACCGCACAGATACGCAGTATTTT. It translates to CSVEGVFVYRTDTQYF.

V and J are TRBV6-5 and TRBJ1-1; no clear D gene. CDR3 size: 13 residues. The V end lost 6 bases, the J end lost 0 bases, and 8 bases lay between the germline ends. Germline CDR1 and CDR2: MNHEY and SVGAGI. The CDR3 sequence: CASRITMNTEAFF. The CDR3 DNA sequence: TGTGCCAGCAGGATTACTATGAACACTGAAGCTTTCTTT.

The chain recombines TRBV20-1 with TRBJ2-3, with 7 bases fitting TRBD2. This CDR3 spans 13 amino acids. Germline CDR1 and CDR2: DFQATT and SNEGSKA (reference sequence). V lost 6 bases and J lost 3; bases outside the gene matches: 6. In DNA form, the CDR3 reads TGCAGTGCCAGTGGGGGAGGGACAGATACGCAGTATTTT. It specifies CSASGGGTDTQYF.

This sequence joins TRBV5-1 and TRBJ2-1; D may be TRBD2 (6 bases). The CDR3 totals 13 residues. The germline CDR1 and CDR2 sequences are SGHRS and YFSETQ. V was cut by 4 bases and J by 12 bases, with 17 bases left in between. CDR3 region: CASSRGRAGGQFF. DNA for the CDR3: TGCGCCAGCAGCCGCGGCAGAGCGGGCGGGCAGTTCTTC. Together with reference TRBV5-1 and TRBJ2-1, the CDR3 gives the full variable domain: KAGVTQTPRYLIKTRGQQVTLSCSPISGHRSVSWYQQTPGQGLQFLFEYFSETQRNKGNFPGRFSGRQFSNSRSEMNVSTLELGDSALYLCASSRGRAGGQFFGPGTRLTVL.

The chain carries TRBV7-8 and TRBJ1-1, with 10 nucleotides matching TRBD1. The V gene end was trimmed by 5 bases and the J gene end by 4 bases; junction bases not matched to a gene: 13. Per the germline V gene, CDR1 is SGHVS and CDR2 is FQNEAQ. The CDR3 consists of 17 residues. The DNA for the CDR3 is TGTGCCAGCAGCACCGAGCGGACAGGGGGGTTCGTCACTGAAGCTTTCTTT. Amino acids: CASSTERTGGFVTEAFF. Full variable domain (remainder filled in from reference TRBV7-8 and TRBJ1-1): GAGVSQSPRYKVAKRGQDVALRCDPISGHVSLFWYQQALGQGPEFLTYFQNEAQLDKSGLPSDRFFAERPEGSVSTLKIQRTQQEDSAVYLCASSTERTGGFVTEAFFGQGTRLTVV.

This clonotype was seen a handful of times. The V gene is TRBV4-2, the J gene TRBJ2-4, with D tentatively TRBD2 (6 bases). There are 16 residues in the CDR3. Trimming shortened V by 1 base and J by 0 bases, and 10 bases separated the two germline ends. The V gene's germline CDR1 is LGHNA and CDR2 YNFKEQ. CDR3 in amino acids: CASSQGTGLAKNIQYF. CDR3 DNA sequence: TGTGCCAGCAGCCAAGGGACGGGACTAGCCAAAAACATTCAGTACTTC.

The table lists this clonotype with a few counts. The chain couples TRBV20-1 to TRBJ1-5, with D perhaps TRBD1 (5 bases). CDR1 and CDR2 from the germline V gene are DFQATT and SNEGSKA (reference sequence). CDR3 length: 14 amino acids. V was trimmed by 3 bases and J by 4 bases, leaving 13 bases between them. The CDR3 bases are TGCAGTGCTAGGGGGCAGGGAGAGAATCAGCCCCAGCATTTT. Its translation: CSARGQGENQPQHF.

Comment on this clonotype: A much bigger clone sits one base away, suggesting this may be a read error. The chain links TRBV3-1 to TRBJ2-1, with 10 bases identical to TRBD2. The germline V gene encodes CDR1 LGHDT and CDR2 YNNKEL (reference sequence). The CDR3 covers 14 residues. V trimming: 4 bases; J trimming: 12 bases; junction bases outside the gene matches: 9. CDR3 loop: CASSPSGRIDGQFF. CDR3 nucleotide sequence: TGTGCCAGCAGCCCTAGCGGGAGAATCGATGGGCAGTTCTTC.

The chain carries TRBV11-2 and TRBJ1-5, with a tentative D call TRBD1 (5 bases). CDR1 SGHAT and CDR2 FQNNGV come from the germline V gene. V lost 0 bases and J lost 3, with 9 bases in between. This CDR3 has 15 residues. The CDR3 nucleotides are TGTGCCAGCAGCTTAGACGGGGGGATCAATCAGCCCCAGCATTTT. As protein: CASSLDGGINQPQHF.

This clonotype was seen many times. The chain uses TRBV27 and TRBJ2-3; D unclear. CDR3 length equals 15 residues. From germline, CDR1 is MNHEY and CDR2 SMNVEV (reference sequence). V was cut by 6 bases and J by 2 bases, with 15 bases left in between. The DNA for the CDR3 is TGTGCCAGCAGGCGGTCCAGCTCGAACACAGATACGCAGTATTTT. Translation gives CASRRSSSNTDTQYF.

The chain is built from TRBV29-1 and TRBJ2-5; D possibly matches TRBD1 or TRBD2 (6 bases each). The better agreement between TRBJ2-7 and the DNA end casts doubt on the J call. CDR1 is SQVTM and CDR2 is ANQGSEA in the germline V gene. This CDR3 spans 13 amino acids. The CDR3 here is CSGGDTLTDEQYF. In nucleotides, the CDR3 is TGCAGCGGGGGGGACACATTGACCGACGAGCAGTACTTC.

In the case of this clonotype: The CDR3 ends on some other residue instead of the conserved phenylalanine or tryptophan, so this is likely a read error. The V gene is TRBV7-8, the J gene TRBJ2-5; 10 bases map to TRBD1. This CDR3 has 14 amino acids. Germline-derived CDR1 and CDR2 are SGHVS and FQNEAQ. The junction had 5 bases not matched to a gene; V was cut back by 5 bases and J by 5 bases. CDR3 coding DNA: TGTGCCAGCAGCACACGGACAGGGGGGGAGACCCAGTACTTA. Translation: CASSTRTGGETQYL.

V usage is TRBV4-2 and J usage is TRBJ2-3, with D perhaps matching TRBD2 (6 bases). The CDR3 has 16 amino acids. Trimming removed 1 base at V and 1 base at J, with 12 bases between. The germline V gene encodes CDR1 LGHNA and CDR2 YNFKEQ. The CDR3 protein is CASSQAPGLGTDTQYF. For the CDR3, the DNA is TGTGCCAGCAGCCAAGCCCCGGGACTCGGCACAGATACGCAGTATTTT.

V is TRBV28 and J is TRBJ1-6, with TRBD1 identical over 10 bases. V dropped 4 bases and J dropped 7; count of bases not matched to a gene: 16. CDR1 and CDR2 from the germline V gene are MDHEN and SYDVKM. This CDR3 spans 19 amino acids. The CDR3 bases are TGTGCCAGCAGTTCTACTAGCGGGACAGGGGACTTGGGGAATTCACCCCTCCACTTT. It encodes CASSSTSGTGDLGNSPLHF. Based on the CDR3 plus reference TRBV28 and TRBJ1-6, the full variable domain is DVKVTQSSRYLVKRTGEKVFLECVQDMDHENMFWYRQDPGLGLRLIYFSYDVKMKEKGDIPEGYSVSREKKERFSLILESASTNQTSMYLCASSSTSGTGDLGNSPLHFGNGTRLTVT.

The chain recombines TRBV4-3 with TRBJ2-3, with TRBD2 matching 11 bases. With 3 bases clipped from V and 4 bases from J, the junction kept 6 bases outside the gene matches. The germline CDR1 and CDR2 sequences are LGHNA and YSLEER. The CDR3 runs to 16 residues. CDR3 protein: CASSHVAGGPSDTQYF. The CDR3 DNA reads TGCGCCAGCAGCCACGTAGCGGGAGGGCCTTCAGATACGCAGTATTTT.

The V gene is TRBV27, the J gene TRBJ2-1, with TRBD1 matching over 7 bases. In germline, CDR1 is MNHEY, CDR2 SMNVEV (reference sequence). The J segment lost 0 bases and the V segment lost 6 bases, leaving 5 bases of the junction unmatched. The CDR3 length is 15 residues. CDR3 residues: CASSVTGSSYNEQFF. The CDR3 DNA sequence: TGTGCCAGCAGCGTGACAGGGAGCTCCTACAATGAGCAGTTCTTC.